The following is a T cell receptor beta chain sequence with its context. Antigen specificity is unknown. One entry per CDR3 protein results from TCRdb running MiXCR on the 5' RACE reads. The sample consists of roughly 350,000 distinct CDR3 sequences, around 20% of them appearing once. Germline V gene data show CDR1 as SQVTM and CDR2 as ANQGSEA. This CDR3 is built from 14 residues. The V and J ends lost 8 bases and 2 bases respectively, with 17 bases between them. The data originate from a study of T-cell memory formation after mild COVID-19. Whole-study results and caveats: Second-wave clones reaching peak frequency on day 37 lacked confirmed SARS-CoV-2 specificity.

The clonotype comes from an adult woman who had mild COVID-19 (a few samples of this study predate the infection). Cell type and time point are not known. The V call is TRBV29-1, the J call TRBJ2-3, with D possibly being TRBD1 or TRBD2 (5 bases each). The sequencing input was PBMCs or a T cell subset sorted from them (not recorded which). CDR3 bases: TGCAGCCCCCCGGGGACCGGCGACACAGATACGCAGTATTTT. Translating it yields CSPPGTGDTDTQYF.